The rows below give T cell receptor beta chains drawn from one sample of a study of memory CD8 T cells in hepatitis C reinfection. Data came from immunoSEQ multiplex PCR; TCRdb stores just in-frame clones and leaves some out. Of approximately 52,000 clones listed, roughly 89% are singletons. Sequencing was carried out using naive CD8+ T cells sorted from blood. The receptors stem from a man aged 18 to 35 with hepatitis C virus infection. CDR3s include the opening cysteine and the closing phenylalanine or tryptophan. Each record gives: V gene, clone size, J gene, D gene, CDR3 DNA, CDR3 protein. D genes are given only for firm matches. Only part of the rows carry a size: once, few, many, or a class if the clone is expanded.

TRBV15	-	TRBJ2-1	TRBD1	TGTGCCACCAGCAGAGATCTTCTTCACCGGGACAGGGGGCATCCATTCTGCAATGAGCAGTTCTTC	CATSRDLLHRDRGHPFCNEQFF
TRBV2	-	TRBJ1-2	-	TGTGCCAGGGGGGAGGAGAGCTATGGCTACACCTTC	CARGEESYGYTF
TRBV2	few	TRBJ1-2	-	TGTGCCAGCAGGACAGACTATGGCTACACCTTC	CASRTDYGYTF
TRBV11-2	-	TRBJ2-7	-	TGTGCCAGCAGCACAGACAAGTACGAGCAGTACTTC	CASSTDKYEQYF
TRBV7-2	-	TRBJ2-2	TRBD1	TGTGCCAGCAGCCCCGGACAGGCGAAGAACACCGGGGAGCTGTTTTTT	CASSPGQAKNTGELFF
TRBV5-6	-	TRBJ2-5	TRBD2	TGTGCCAGCAGCTACCGACTAGCGGGAATTGTCCAAGAGACCCAGTACTTC	CASSYRLAGIVQETQYF
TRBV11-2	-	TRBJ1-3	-	TGTGCCAGCAGCTTATCGAGGGACATCCGAAACACCATATATTTT	CASSLSRDIRNTIYF
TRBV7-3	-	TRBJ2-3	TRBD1	TGTGCCAGCAGCGGGGGGACAGGGGGCATCGATACGCAGTATTTT	CASSGGTGGIDTQYF
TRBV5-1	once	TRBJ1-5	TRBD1	TGCGCCAGCAGCTTGGCAAGGGACAGGGTTCGGAGCAATCAGCCCCAGCATTTT	CASSLARDRVRSNQPQHF
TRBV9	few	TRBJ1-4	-	TGTGCCAGCAGCCCGAGCGGAACCGTCAATGAAAAACTGTTTTTT	CASSPSGTVNEKLFF
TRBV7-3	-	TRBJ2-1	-	TGTGCCAGCAGCCCGACTGGCCCGAGCTCCTACAATGAGCAGTTCTTC	CASSPTGPSSYNEQFF
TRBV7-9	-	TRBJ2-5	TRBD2	TGTGCCAGCAGCTCTAGCGGGGGTGACCAAGAGACCCAGTACTTC	CASSSSGGDQETQYF
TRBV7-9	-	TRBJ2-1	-	TGTGCCAACGCCCTTGACAGCTACAATGAGCAGTTCTTC	CANALDSYNEQFF
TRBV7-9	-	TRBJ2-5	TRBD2	TGTGCCAGCAGTCTCTTGATTCTGACTAGCGCCGAGACCCAGTACTTC	CASSLLILTSAETQYF
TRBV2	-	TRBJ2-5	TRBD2	TGTGCCAGCCGTAGCGGGGGGGAGGAGGAGACCCAGTACTTC	CASRSGGEEETQYF
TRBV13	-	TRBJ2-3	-	TGTGCCAGCAGCCCCCTGACACCTGAACCCACAGATACGCAGTATTTT	CASSPLTPEPTDTQYF
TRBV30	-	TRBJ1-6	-	TGTGCCTGGAGTGTGCACTCTAATTCACCCCTCCACTTT	CAWSVHSNSPLHF
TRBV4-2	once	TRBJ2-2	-	TGTGCCAGCAGCCTCTCGAACACCGGGGAGCTGTTTTTT	CASSLSNTGELFF
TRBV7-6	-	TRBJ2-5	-	TGTGCCAGCAGCTCCCCCAGGGGAAAGACCCAGTACTTC	CASSSPRGKTQYF
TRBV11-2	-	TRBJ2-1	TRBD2	TGTGCCAGCAGCTTAGATGGCCTAGCGGGTCTTGAGCAGTTCTTC	CASSLDGLAGLEQFF
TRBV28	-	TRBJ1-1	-	TGTGCCAGCAGTTTGTCAGGGAGCGGGGGAACTGAAGCTTTCTTT	CASSLSGSGGTEAFF
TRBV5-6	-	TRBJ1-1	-	TGTGCCAGTAGCACCGTGAGCACTGAAGCTTTCTTT	CASSTVSTEAFF
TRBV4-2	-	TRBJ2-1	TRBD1	TGTGCCAGCAGCCAGCCAGGGACAGGGAATGAGCAGTTCTTC	CASSQPGTGNEQFF
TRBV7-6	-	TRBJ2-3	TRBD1	TGTGCCAGCAGCTTGGCAGGGGGAAGCACAGATACGCAGTATTTT	CASSLAGGSTDTQYF
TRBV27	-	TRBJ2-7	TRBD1	TGTGCCGGCAGTCTAGCCGGAAGTACGGGACAGGTATCCTACGAGCAGTACTTC	CAGSLAGSTGQVSYEQYF
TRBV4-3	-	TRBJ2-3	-	TGCGCCAGCAGCCAAGGGGGGGGCTGGGACGGATCGGGGGCGGATACGCAGTATTTT	CASSQGGGWDGSGADTQYF
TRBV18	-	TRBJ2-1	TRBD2	TGTGCCAGCTCACCACCCCGGACTAGCGGGGGGGAGAAGGACAATGAGCAGTTCTTC	CASSPPRTSGGEKDNEQFF
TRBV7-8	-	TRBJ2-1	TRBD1	TGTGCCAGCAGCCCTCTTGGGACAGGGGAGTACAATGAGCAGTTCTTC	CASSPLGTGEYNEQFF
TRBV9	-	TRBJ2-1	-	TGTGCCAGCAGCGTAGATGATGCCACTTCCTACAATGAGCAGTTCTTC	CASSVDDATSYNEQFF
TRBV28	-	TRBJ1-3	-	TGTGCCAGCGGTAACATTGTGATTCGGGACTCTGGAAACACCATATATTTT	CASGNIVIRDSGNTIYF
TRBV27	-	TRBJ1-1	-	TGTGCCAGCAGGATATCGGGACAAGACCTTTTGAACACTGAAGCTTTCTTT	CASRISGQDLLNTEAFF
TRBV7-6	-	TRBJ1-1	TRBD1	TGTGCCAGCAGCTTAGTGGACAGGGGGCAATCTGAAGCTTTCTTT	CASSLVDRGQSEAFF
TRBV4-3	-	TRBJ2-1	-	TGCGCCAGCAGCCAAGATCGGGGGAGCTCCTACAATGAGCAGTTCTTC	CASSQDRGSSYNEQFF
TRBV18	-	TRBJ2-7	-	TGTGCCAGCTCTCTCGACCGCGGCCACGAGCAGTACTTC	CASSLDRGHEQYF
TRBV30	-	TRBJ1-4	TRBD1	TGTGCCTGGAGTCCCCGGCCCACTCACAGGGGGTTGCATGAAAAACTGTTTTTT	CAWSPRPTHRGLHEKLFF
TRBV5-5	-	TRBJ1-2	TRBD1	TGTGCCAGCAGCTCGGACAGGGGCTTAGCTAACTATGGCTACACCTTC	CASSSDRGLANYGYTF
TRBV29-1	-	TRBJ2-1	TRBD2	TGCAGCGTTGAGACTAGCACCTACAATGAGCAGTTCTTC	CSVETSTYNEQFF
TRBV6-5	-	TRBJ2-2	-	TGTGCCAGCAGTTACGTGAGCACCGGGGAGCTGTTTTTT	CASSYVSTGELFF
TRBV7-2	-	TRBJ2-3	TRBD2	TGTGCCAGCAGCTTCCCCTTCGGGGAGGGGAGCACAGATACGCAGTATTTT	CASSFPFGEGSTDTQYF
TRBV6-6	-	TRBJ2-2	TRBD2	TGTGCCAGCAGTTACTCAAGCGGGGGGCGTACCGGGGAGCTGTTTTTT	CASSYSSGGRTGELFF
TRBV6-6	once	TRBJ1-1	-	TGTGCCACCGCGGCCCCGGGATGGACTGAAGCTTTCTTT	CATAAPGWTEAFF
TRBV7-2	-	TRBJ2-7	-	TGTGCCAGCAGCCCCGAGTCGGCTGCGGTCCAGTACTTC	CASSPESAAVQYF